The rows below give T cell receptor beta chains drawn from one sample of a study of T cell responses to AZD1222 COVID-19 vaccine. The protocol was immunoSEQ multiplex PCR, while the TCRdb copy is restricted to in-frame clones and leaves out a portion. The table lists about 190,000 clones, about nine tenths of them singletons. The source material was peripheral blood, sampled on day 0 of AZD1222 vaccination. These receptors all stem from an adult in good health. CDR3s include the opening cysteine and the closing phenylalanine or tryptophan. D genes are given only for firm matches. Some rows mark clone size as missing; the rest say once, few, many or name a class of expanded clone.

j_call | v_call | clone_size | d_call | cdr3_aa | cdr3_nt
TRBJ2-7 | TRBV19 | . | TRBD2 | CASSIEAGGRYEQYF | TGTGCCAGTAGTATAGAAGCGGGGGGCCGCTACGAGCAGTACTTC
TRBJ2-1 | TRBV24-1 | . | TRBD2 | CATSEGLAGGYYNEQFF | TGTGCCACCAGTGAGGGACTAGCGGGAGGGTATTACAATGAGCAGTTCTTC
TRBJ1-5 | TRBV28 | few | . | CASSRDRIYFYSNQPQHF | TGTGCCAGCAGTAGAGACAGGATTTACTTCTATAGCAATCAGCCCCAGCATTTT
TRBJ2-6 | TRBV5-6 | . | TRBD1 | CASSFRGLGANVLTF | TGTGCCAGCAGCTTTAGGGGGCTTGGGGCCAACGTCCTGACTTTC
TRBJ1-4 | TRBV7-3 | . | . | CASSRAANEKLFF | TGTGCCAGCAGCCGAGCGGCTAATGAAAAACTGTTTTTT
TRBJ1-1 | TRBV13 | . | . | CASSTGRNTEAFF | TGTGCCAGCAGCACCGGGAGGAACACTGAAGCTTTCTTT
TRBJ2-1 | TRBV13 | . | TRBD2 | CASSPQWLAANYNEQFF | TGTGCCAGCAGCCCCCAGTGGCTAGCGGCCAATTACAATGAGCAGTTCTTC
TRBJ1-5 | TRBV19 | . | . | CASSIGTLSNQPQHF | TGTGCCAGTAGTATAGGGACACTTAGCAATCAGCCCCAGCATTTT
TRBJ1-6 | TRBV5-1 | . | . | CASSLRAGITAANSPLHF | TGCGCCAGCAGCTTGAGGGCGGGTATTACGGCGGCGAATTCACCCCTCCACTTT
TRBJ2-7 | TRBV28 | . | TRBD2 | CASRPTSGSIHEQYF | TGTGCCAGCAGGCCTACTAGCGGGAGTATCCACGAGCAGTACTTC
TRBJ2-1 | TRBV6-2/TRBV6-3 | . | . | CASSYPGDEQFF | TGTGCCAGCAGTTACCCGGGGGATGAGCAGTTCTTC
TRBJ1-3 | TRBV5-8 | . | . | CASSLWQLSGNTIYF | TGTGCCAGCAGCTTGTGGCAGCTCTCTGGAAACACCATATATTTT
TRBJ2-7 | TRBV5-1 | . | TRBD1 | CASSLTGRLLDYEQYF | TGCGCCAGCAGCCTGACAGGGCGGTTACTTGACTACGAGCAGTACTTC
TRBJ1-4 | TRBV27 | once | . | CASRGRTVTTNEKLFF | TGTGCCAGCAGGGGGAGGACAGTCACAACTAATGAAAAACTGTTTTTT
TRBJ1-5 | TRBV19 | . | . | CASSTPESKTQHF | TGTGCCAGTAGTACGCCGGAGAGTAAGACCCAGCATTTT
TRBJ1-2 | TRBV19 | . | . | CASSIQGLDYGYTF | TGTGCCAGTAGTATCCAGGGGCTTGACTATGGCTACACCTTC
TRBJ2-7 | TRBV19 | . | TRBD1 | CASSIHRDRVYEQYF | TGTGCCAGTAGTATTCACCGGGACAGGGTGTACGAGCAGTACTTC
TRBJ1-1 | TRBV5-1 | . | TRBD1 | CASSPDTGGPEAFF | TGCGCCAGCAGCCCGGATACAGGGGGCCCTGAAGCTTTCTTT
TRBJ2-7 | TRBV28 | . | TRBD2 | CASRDLAGGLGYEQYF | TGTGCCAGCAGAGACTTAGCGGGAGGGCTCGGCTACGAGCAGTACTTC
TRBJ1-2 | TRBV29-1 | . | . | CSGGGHLTERNYGYTF | TGCAGCGGCGGGGGTCACCTGACAGAGAGGAACTATGGCTACACCTTC
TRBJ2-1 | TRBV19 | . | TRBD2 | CASSGASGRGEQFF | TGTGCCAGTTCCGGGGCTAGCGGGAGAGGTGAGCAGTTCTTC
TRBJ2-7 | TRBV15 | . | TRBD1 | CATSPFQGDEQYF | TGTGCCACCAGCCCCTTTCAGGGGGACGAGCAGTACTTC
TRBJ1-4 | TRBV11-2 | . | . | CASSPQQATNEKLFF | TGTGCCAGCAGCCCGCAGCAAGCAACTAATGAAAAACTGTTTTTT
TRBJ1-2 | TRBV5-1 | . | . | CASSLAQHYGYTF | TGCGCCAGCAGCTTGGCCCAGCACTATGGCTACACCTTC
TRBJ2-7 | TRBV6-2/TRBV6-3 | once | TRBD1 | CASSQTGLTYEQYF | TGTGCCAGCAGCCAGACAGGGCTCACCTACGAGCAGTACTTC
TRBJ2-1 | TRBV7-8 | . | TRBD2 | CASSFFLAGGYNEQFF | TGTGCCAGCAGCTTTTTCCTAGCGGGGGGATACAATGAGCAGTTCTTC
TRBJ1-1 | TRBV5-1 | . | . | CASSLAGLRPDTEAFF | TGCGCCAGCAGCTTGGCAGGGTTGAGGCCCGACACTGAAGCTTTCTTT
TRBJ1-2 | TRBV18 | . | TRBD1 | CATETGGGSGYTF | TGTGCCACCGAAACAGGGGGCGGTTCTGGCTACACCTTC
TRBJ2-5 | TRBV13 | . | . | CASSFVGKETQYF | TGTGCCAGCAGCTTTGTAGGGAAAGAGACCCAGTACTTC
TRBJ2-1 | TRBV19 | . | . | CASSGLQGLQQFF | TGTGCCAGTAGTGGCCTTCAGGGGCTACAGCAGTTCTTC
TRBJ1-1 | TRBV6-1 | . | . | CASSEIVGVGITEAFF | TGTGCCAGCAGTGAAATAGTGGGGGTGGGAATCACTGAAGCTTTCTTT
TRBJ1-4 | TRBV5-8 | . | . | CASSSPTPTNEKLFF | TGTGCCAGCAGTTCGCCCACACCAACTAATGAAAAACTGTTTTTT
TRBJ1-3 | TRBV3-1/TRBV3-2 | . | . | CASSPHVQGIKRNTIYF | TGTGCCAGCAGCCCTCATGTCCAGGGAATCAAAAGAAACACCATATATTTT
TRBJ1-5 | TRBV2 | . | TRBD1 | CASTGANNQPQHF | TGTGCCAGTACAGGGGCCAACAATCAGCCCCAGCATTTT
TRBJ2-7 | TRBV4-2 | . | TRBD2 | CASSQENRPSGPIKKYEQYF | TGTGCCAGCAGCCAAGAAAACCGGCCTAGCGGACCCATAAAGAAATACGAGCAGTACTTC
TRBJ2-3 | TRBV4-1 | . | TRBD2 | CASSQEASGGAGDTQYF | TGCGCCAGCAGCCAAGAGGCTAGCGGGGGGGCTGGAGATACGCAGTATTTT
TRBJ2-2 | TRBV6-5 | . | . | CASSYATGGELFF | TGTGCCAGCAGTTACGCCACGGGCGGGGAGCTGTTTTTT
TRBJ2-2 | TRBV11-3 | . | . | CASSLVQNGELFF | TGTGCCAGCAGCTTAGTACAGAACGGGGAGCTGTTTTTT
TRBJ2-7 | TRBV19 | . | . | CASSEQDYEQYF | TGTGCCAGTAGTGAACAGGACTACGAGCAGTACTTC
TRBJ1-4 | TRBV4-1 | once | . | CASSARSAGEKLFF | TGCGCCAGCAGCGCCCGATCCGCAGGGGAAAAACTGTTTTTT
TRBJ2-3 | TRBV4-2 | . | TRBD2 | CASSHETSGDLDTQYF | TGTGCCAGCAGCCACGAGACTAGCGGAGATTTGGATACGCAGTATTTT
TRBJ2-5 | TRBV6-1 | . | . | CASSETPTARETQYF | TGTGCCAGCAGTGAGACCCCGACAGCGAGGGAGACCCAGTACTTC
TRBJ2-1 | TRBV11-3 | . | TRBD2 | CASSLAVDFLAGTNNEQFF | TGTGCCAGCAGCTTGGCCGTCGACTTTCTAGCGGGAACTAACAATGAGCAGTTCTTC
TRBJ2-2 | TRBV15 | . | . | CATRGISGTGELFF | TGTGCCACCAGGGGAATTAGTGGTACCGGGGAGCTGTTTTTT
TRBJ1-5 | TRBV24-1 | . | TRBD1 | CATSGQGVNQPQHF | TGTGCCACCAGCGGACAGGGTGTTAATCAGCCCCAGCATTTT
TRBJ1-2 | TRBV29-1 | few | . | CSVGGDGYTF | TGCAGCGTTGGGGGGGATGGCTACACCTTC
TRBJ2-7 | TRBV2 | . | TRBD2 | CASSVVLAGAWQYF | TGTGCCAGCAGTGTAGTACTAGCGGGGGCGTGGCAGTACTTC
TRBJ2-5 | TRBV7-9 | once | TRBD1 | CASSLDVRDRPEETQYF | TGTGCCAGCAGCTTAGATGTGCGGGACAGGCCCGAAGAGACCCAGTACTTC
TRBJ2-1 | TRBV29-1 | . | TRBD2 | CSVISGQGNEQFF | TGCAGCGTAATTAGCGGGCAGGGCAATGAGCAGTTCTTC
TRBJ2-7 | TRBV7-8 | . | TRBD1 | CASSDRQGSSYEQYF | TGTGCCAGCAGCGACCGACAGGGCAGCTCCTACGAGCAGTACTTC
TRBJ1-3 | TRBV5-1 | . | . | CASSLTGNSGNTIYF | TGCGCCAGCAGCTTGACAGGCAACTCTGGAAACACCATATATTTT
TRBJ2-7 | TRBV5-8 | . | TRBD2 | CASSKLRLRLAGDSYEQYF | TGTGCCAGCAGTAAGCTACGGCTAAGACTAGCGGGAGATTCCTACGAGCAGTACTTC
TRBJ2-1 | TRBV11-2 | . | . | CASSFDHMASNNEQFF | TGTGCCAGCAGCTTCGACCATATGGCTAGCAACAATGAGCAGTTCTTC